The clone carrying this T cell receptor beta chain was observed a few times. What it binds is unknown. The sample belongs to a study of blood T cells in healthy people across ages. Background on the study: Template switching recovered approximately one barcoded beta molecule for every two T cells.

V lost 5 bases, J lost 4 bases, and 11 bases stayed unmatched. Germline CDR1 and CDR2: MDHEN and SYDVKM. CDR3 length: 17 amino acids. Roughly 10 milliliters of peripheral blood were drawn from each donor. Regarding the study as a whole: Any conclusive comparison of naive versus antigen-experienced cells was prevented by using unsorted PBMCs.

Together with a sample-barcoded 5' primer, a J-beta primer mix was included in a second PCR lasting about 6 to 12 cycles. TCRdb recomputed calls from the 5' RACE reads with MiXCR, one row per CDR3 protein. This sample has under 850,000 distinct CDR3 sequences, with approximately 35% found just once. The receptor was isolated from a man between 18 and 29 years old in good health. Specimen: blood. The chain links TRBV28 to TRBJ2-1; TRBD1 agrees at 10 bases. CDR3 sequence (DNA): TGTGCCAGCAGTACCTTCAGGGACAGGGGCCCTTACAATGAGCAGTTCTTC. Its translation is CASSTFRDRGPYNEQFF.